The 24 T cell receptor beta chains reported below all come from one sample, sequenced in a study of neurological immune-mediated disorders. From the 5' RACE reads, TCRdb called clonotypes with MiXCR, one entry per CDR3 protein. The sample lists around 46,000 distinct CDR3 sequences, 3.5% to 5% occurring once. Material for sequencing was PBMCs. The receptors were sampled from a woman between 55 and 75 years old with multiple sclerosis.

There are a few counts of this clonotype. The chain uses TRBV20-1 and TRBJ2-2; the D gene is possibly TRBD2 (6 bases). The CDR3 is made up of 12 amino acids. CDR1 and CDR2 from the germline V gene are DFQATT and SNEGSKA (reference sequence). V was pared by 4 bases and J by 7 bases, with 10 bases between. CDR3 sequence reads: CSATLGGGELFF. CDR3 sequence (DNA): TGCAGTGCTACCCTGGGGGGCGGGGAGCTGTTTTTT.

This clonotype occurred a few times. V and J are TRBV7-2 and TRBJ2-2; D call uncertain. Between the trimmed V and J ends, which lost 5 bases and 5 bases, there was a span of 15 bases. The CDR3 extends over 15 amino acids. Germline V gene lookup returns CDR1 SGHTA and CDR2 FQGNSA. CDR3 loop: CASSQATIGTGELFF. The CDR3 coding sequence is TGTGCCAGCAGCCAGGCGACCATAGGGACCGGGGAGCTGTTTTTT.

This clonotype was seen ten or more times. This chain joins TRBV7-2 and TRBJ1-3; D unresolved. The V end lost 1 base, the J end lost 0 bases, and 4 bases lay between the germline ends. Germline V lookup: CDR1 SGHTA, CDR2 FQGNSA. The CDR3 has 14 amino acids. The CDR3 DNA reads TGTGCCAGCAGCTTAGATCTCTCTGGAAACACCATATATTTT. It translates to CASSLDLSGNTIYF.

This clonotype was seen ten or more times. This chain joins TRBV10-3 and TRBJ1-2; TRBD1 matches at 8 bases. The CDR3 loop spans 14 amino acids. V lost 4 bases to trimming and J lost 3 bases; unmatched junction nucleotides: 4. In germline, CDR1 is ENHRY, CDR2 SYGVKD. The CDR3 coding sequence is TGTGCCATCAGTGCTCAGGGGGCGTACTATGGCTACACCTTC. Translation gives CAISAQGAYYGYTF.

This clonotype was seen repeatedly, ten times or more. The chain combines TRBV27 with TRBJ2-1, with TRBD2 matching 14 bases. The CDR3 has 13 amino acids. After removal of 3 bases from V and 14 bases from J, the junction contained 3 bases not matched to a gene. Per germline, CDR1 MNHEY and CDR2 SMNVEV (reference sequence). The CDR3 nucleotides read TGTGCCAGCAGTTTCCGGACTAGCGGGAGGAAGTTCTTC. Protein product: CASSFRTSGRKFF.

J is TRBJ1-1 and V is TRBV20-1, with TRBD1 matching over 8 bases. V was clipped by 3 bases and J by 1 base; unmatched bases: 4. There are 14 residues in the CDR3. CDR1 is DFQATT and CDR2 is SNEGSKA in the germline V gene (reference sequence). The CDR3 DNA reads TGCAGTGCTAGTAACGGACAGGGGAACACTGAAGCTTTCTTT. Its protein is CSASNGQGNTEAFF.

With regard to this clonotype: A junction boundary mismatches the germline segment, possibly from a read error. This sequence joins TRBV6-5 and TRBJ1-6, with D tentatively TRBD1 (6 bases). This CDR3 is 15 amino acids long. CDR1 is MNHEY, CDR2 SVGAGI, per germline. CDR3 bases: TGTGCCAGCAGTCGAGAGGGGGAAGAGGGTTCACCCCTCAACTTT. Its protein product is CASSREGEEGSPLNF.

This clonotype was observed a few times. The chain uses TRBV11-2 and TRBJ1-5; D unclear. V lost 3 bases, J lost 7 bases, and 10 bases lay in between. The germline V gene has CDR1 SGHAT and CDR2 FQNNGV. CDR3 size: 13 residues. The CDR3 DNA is TGTGCCAGCAGCTTGGGATTGAACCAGCCCCAGCATTTT. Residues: CASSLGLNQPQHF.

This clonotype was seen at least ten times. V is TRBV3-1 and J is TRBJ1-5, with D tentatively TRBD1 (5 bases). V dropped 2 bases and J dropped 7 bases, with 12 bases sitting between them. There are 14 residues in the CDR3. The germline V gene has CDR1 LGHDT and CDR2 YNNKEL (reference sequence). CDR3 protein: CASSQTFRGQPQHF. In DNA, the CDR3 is TGTGCCAGCAGCCAAACCTTTAGGGGACAGCCCCAGCATTTT.

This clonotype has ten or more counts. The CDR3: CSATPTYEQYF. The CDR3 bases are TGCAGTGCTACACCCACCTACGAGCAGTACTTC. The chain couples TRBV20-1 to TRBJ2-7, with unresolved D. Germline CDR1 is DFQATT and CDR2 is SNEGSKA (reference sequence). V lost 4 bases to trimming and J lost 2 bases, with 6 bases between them. The CDR3 contains 11 residues.

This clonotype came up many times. DNA for the CDR3: TGCAGTGCTACCCCGTTGGGAATCCTAGGGGGCTCTAACTATGGCTACACCTTC. It codes for CSATPLGILGGSNYGYTF. The chain joins TRBV20-1 to TRBJ1-2, with 7 bases lining up with TRBD1. Trimming removed 4 bases from V and 0 bases from J; junction bases left unmatched: 17. CDR3 length: 18 residues. Germline values: CDR1 DFQATT, CDR2 SNEGSKA (reference sequence).

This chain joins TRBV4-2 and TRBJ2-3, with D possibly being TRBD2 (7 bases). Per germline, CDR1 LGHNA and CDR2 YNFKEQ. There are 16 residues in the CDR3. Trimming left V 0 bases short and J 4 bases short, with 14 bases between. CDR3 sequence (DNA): TGTGCCAGCAGCCAAGATGTGGGGGGGGCCTCAGATACGCAGTATTTT. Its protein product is CASSQDVGGASDTQYF.

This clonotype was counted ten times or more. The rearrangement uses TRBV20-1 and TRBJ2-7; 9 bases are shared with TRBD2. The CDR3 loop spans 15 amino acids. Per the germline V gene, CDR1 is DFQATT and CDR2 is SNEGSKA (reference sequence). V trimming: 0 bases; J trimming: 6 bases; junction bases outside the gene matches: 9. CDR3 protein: CSARDLASGEREQYF. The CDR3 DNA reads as TGCAGTGCTAGAGATCTGGCTAGCGGGGAACGCGAGCAGTACTTC.

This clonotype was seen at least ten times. For the CDR3, the DNA is TGTGCCTCCAGGGGACTGGATCACACAGATACGCAGTATTTT. Residues: CASRGLDHTDTQYF. The chain has TRBV10-3 and TRBJ2-3; D could derive from TRBD1 or TRBD2 (6 bases each). The CDR3 contains 14 residues. Trimming removed 11 bases at V and 2 bases at J, with 17 bases between. From germline, CDR1 is ENHRY and CDR2 SYGVKD.

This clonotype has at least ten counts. CDR3 sequence (DNA): TGTGCCAGCAGCGTACAGGTGTACTATGGCTACACCTTC. Its protein is CASSVQVYYGYTF. The V and J genes are TRBV9 and TRBJ1-2; unclear D gene. Trimming left V 1 base short and J 3 bases short, with 7 bases between. Germline-derived CDR1 and CDR2 are SGDLS and YYNGEE. This CDR3 comprises 13 residues.

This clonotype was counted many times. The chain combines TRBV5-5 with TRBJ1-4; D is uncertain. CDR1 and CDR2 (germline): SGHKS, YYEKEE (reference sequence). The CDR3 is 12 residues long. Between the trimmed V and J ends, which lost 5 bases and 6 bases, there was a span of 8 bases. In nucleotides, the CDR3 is TGTGCCAGCAGTCGTTCCGATGAAAAACTGTTTTTT. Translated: CASSRSDEKLFF.

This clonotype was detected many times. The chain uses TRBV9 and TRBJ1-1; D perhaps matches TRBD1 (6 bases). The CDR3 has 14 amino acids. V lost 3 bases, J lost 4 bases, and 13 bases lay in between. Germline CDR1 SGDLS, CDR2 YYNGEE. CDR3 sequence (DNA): TGTGCCAGCAGCGCTACCGGACAGCGCACTGAAGCTTTCTTT. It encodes CASSATGQRTEAFF. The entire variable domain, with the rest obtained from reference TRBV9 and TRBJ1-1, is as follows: DSGVTQTPKHLITATGQRVTLRCSPRSGDLSVYWYQQSLDQGLQFLIQYYNGEERAKGNILERFSAQQFPDLHSELNLSSLELGDSALYFCASSATGQRTEAFFGQGTRLTVV.

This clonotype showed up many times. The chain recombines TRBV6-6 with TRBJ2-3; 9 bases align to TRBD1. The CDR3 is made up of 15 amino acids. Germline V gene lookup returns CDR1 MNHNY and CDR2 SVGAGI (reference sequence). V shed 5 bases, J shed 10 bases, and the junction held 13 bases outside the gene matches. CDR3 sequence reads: CASSPGQGPAAAQYF. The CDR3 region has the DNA TGTGCCAGCAGTCCAGGACAGGGGCCAGCCGCGGCGCAGTATTTT.

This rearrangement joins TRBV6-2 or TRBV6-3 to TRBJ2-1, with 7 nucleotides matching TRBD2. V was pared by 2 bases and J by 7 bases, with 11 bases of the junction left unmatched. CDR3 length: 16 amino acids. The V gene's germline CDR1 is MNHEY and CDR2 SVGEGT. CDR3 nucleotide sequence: TGTGCCAGCAGTTACCTAGCGGAACCCCCTGGGAATGAGCAGTTCTTC. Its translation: CASSYLAEPPGNEQFF.

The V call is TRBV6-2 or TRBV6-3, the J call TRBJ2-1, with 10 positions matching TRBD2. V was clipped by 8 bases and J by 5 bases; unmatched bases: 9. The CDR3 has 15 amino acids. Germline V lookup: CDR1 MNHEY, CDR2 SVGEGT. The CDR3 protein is CASATFLAGDNEQFF. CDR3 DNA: TGTGCCAGCGCCACCTTTCTAGCGGGAGACAATGAGCAGTTCTTC.

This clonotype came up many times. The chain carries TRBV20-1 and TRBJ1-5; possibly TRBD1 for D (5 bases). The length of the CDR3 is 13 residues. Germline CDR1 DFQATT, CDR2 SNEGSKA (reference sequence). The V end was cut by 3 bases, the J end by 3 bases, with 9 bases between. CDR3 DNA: TGCAGTGCTAGTAGGGGCTTCAATCAGCCCCAGCATTTT. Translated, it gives CSASRGFNQPQHF.

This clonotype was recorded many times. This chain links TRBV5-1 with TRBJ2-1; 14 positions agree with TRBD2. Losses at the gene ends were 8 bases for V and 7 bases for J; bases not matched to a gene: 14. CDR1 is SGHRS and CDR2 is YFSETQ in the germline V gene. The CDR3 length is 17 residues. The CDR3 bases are TGCGCCAGTACGGGACTAGCGGGGGACCCTATGTATAATGAGCAGTTCTTC. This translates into CASTGLAGDPMYNEQFF.

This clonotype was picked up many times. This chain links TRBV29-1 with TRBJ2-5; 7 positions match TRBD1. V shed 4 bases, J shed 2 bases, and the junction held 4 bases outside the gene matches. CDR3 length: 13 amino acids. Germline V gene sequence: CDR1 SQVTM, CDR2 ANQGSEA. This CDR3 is CSVVPGQQETQYF. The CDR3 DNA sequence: TGCAGCGTTGTTCCGGGACAGCAAGAGACCCAGTACTTC.

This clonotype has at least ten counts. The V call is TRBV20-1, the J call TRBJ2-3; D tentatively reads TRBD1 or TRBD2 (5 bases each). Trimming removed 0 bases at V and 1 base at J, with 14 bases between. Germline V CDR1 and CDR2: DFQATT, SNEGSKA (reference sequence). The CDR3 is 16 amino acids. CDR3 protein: CSARDGDLPRTDTQYF. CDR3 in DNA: TGCAGTGCTAGAGATGGGGACCTCCCGCGCACAGATACGCAGTATTTT.